The 13 T cell receptor beta chains in this list originate from one sample, sequenced in a study of CD8+CD57+ T cells in acquired aplastic anemia. Researchers used genomic DNA as the template to profile TCR beta VDJ and CDR3. TCRdb re-called the reads through MiXCR, storing one row per CDR3 protein. The profile shows more than 150,000 distinct CDR3 sequences, around half of them singletons. The material sequenced was sorted CD4+, CD8+, or CD8+CD57+ T cells (not recorded which) from PBMCs. The receptors were sampled from a human donor in good health.

Points on this clonotype: This may come from a read error, since a much larger clone is one base off. CDR3 loop: CASSKGVLGPSIRYF. The CDR3 DNA reads TGTGCCAGTAGTAAGGGGGTCTTAGGCCCCAGCATTCGGTACTTC. The chain couples TRBV19 to TRBJ2-4; the D gene is possibly TRBD1 (6 bases). Germline V gives CDR1 LNHDA, CDR2 SQIVND (reference sequence). The CDR3 length is 15 residues.

This clonotype was recorded many times. The J gene is TRBJ2-2, the V gene TRBV2; 7 nucleotides align to TRBD2. The germline gives CDR1 SNHLY, CDR2 FYNNEI. Trimming removed 6 bases from V and 1 base from J; junction bases left unmatched: 11. The CDR3 spans 17 residues. The CDR3 region has the DNA TGTGCCAGCAGGACTACTACTGGCGGGAGGAACACCGGGGAGCTGTTTTTT. Amino acid sequence: CASRTTTGGRNTGELFF.

This clonotype was seen repeatedly, ten times or more. The chain is built from TRBV20-1 and TRBJ1-2, with D tentatively TRBD1 (6 bases). CDR1 is DFQATT and CDR2 is SNEGSKA in the germline V gene (reference sequence). There are 10 residues in the CDR3. Between the trimmed V and J ends, which lost 7 bases and 8 bases, there was a span of 11 bases. CDR3 sequence (DNA): TGCAGTGGGGGGGCAAAAGGCTACACCTTC. This sequence encodes CSGGAKGYTF.

The chain is built from TRBV12-3 or TRBV12-4 and TRBJ2-7; D is unclear. Trimming shortened V by 6 bases and J by 2 bases, and 8 bases separated the two germline ends. The CDR3 spans 12 residues. CDR3 DNA: TGTGCCAGCAGCCCCGCGCCCTACGAGCAGTACTTC. It translates to CASSPAPYEQYF.

Ten or more counts support this clonotype. The chain has TRBV9 and TRBJ1-1; D is unresolved. CDR3 length: 14 residues. V shed 2 bases and J shed 4 bases, with 12 bases lying between them. Germline-derived CDR1 and CDR2 are SGDLS and YYNGEE. CDR3 sequence: CASSVYSSGTEAFF. The CDR3 DNA sequence: TGTGCCAGCAGCGTGTACAGTTCGGGCACTGAAGCTTTCTTT.

This clonotype has a handful of counts. The chain uses TRBV10-2 and TRBJ2-7, with D possibly being TRBD1 (6 bases). V was pared by 8 bases and J by 8 bases, with 22 bases between. This CDR3 comprises 14 residues. Germline CDR1 reads WSHSY; CDR2 reads SAAADI. This chain's CDR3 is CASVTQGLYSQQYF. CDR3 coding DNA: TGCGCCAGCGTCACACAGGGTCTCTATTCCCAGCAGTACTTC.

V is TRBV20-1 and J is TRBJ2-7, with D possibly being TRBD2 (6 bases). The CDR3 sequence is 13 residues long. The ends were cut back, 3 bases at V and 6 bases at J, with 15 bases in the middle. The germline gives CDR1 DFQATT, CDR2 SNEGSKA (reference sequence). CDR3 in amino acids: CSARATVGGEQYF. The CDR3 nucleotides are TGCAGTGCTAGGGCCACGGTCGGGGGCGAGCAGTACTTC.

The sample holds a few counts of this clonotype. A clone one base away is much larger, so this may be a read error. The chain recombines TRBV12-3 or TRBV12-4 with TRBJ2-7, with a possible D match to TRBD1 (5 bases). This CDR3 is 12 amino acids long. DNA for the CDR3: TGTGCCGGCAGTTTTCAGGGAACCGTGCAGTACTTC. It yields the protein CAGSFQGTVQYF.

Comments on this clonotype: Its ends do not fully match the called genes, so a read error is possible. This chain connects TRBV2 to TRBJ2-2; 7 bases fit TRBD2. Germline CDR1 SNHLY, CDR2 FYNNEI. This CDR3 contains 14 residues. CDR3 amino acids: CASSVASGVRGAVF. Here the CDR3 DNA reads TGTGCCAGCAGTGTGGCTAGCGGAGTCCGGGGAGCTGTTTTT.

J is TRBJ1-1 and V is TRBV29-1, with TRBD1 as a possible D gene (5 bases). Trimming left V 5 bases short and J 6 bases short, with 10 bases between. Germline V gives CDR1 SQVTM, CDR2 ANQGSEA. The CDR3 runs 11 residues. The CDR3 DNA sequence: TGCAGCGTTTATCCGGGACCTGAAGCTTTCTTT. It encodes CSVYPGPEAFF. The full variable domain, with the rest looked up from reference TRBV29-1 and TRBJ1-1, is SAVISQKPSRDICQRGTSLTIQCQVDSQVTMMFWYRQQPGQSLTLIATANQGSEATYESGFVIDKFPISRPNLTFSTLTVSNMSPEDSSIYLCSVYPGPEAFFGQGTRLTVV.

The genes are TRBV7-9 and TRBJ2-5; 13 nucleotides match TRBD2. V was pared by 5 bases and J by 4 bases, with 7 bases of the junction left unmatched. Germline CDR1 reads SEHNR; CDR2 reads FQNEAQ (reference sequence). The length of the CDR3 is 16 residues. The CDR3 spells CASSIGLAGVRETQYF. For the CDR3, the DNA is TGTGCCAGCAGCATTGGACTAGCGGGGGTACGAGAGACCCAGTACTTC.

This clonotype was found many times. The chain recombines TRBV19 with TRBJ1-2; D remains unclear. The ends were cut back, 3 bases at V and 8 bases at J, with 16 bases in the middle. Germline values: CDR1 LNHDA, CDR2 SQIVND (reference sequence). The CDR3 sequence is 14 residues long. The DNA for the CDR3 is TGTGCCAGTAGTATGAGAGAGGAGTCGGGAGGCTACACCTTC. Translation: CASSMREESGGYTF.

This clonotype has a count of ten or more. The chain has TRBV2 and TRBJ1-2; D is possibly TRBD1 (6 bases). Germline V gene sequence: CDR1 SNHLY, CDR2 FYNNEI. The ends were cut back, 8 bases at V and 3 bases at J, with 10 bases in the middle. There are 12 residues in the CDR3. The CDR3 sequence is CASQGLDYGYTF. The DNA of the CDR3 is TGTGCCAGCCAGGGGTTGGACTATGGCTACACCTTC.